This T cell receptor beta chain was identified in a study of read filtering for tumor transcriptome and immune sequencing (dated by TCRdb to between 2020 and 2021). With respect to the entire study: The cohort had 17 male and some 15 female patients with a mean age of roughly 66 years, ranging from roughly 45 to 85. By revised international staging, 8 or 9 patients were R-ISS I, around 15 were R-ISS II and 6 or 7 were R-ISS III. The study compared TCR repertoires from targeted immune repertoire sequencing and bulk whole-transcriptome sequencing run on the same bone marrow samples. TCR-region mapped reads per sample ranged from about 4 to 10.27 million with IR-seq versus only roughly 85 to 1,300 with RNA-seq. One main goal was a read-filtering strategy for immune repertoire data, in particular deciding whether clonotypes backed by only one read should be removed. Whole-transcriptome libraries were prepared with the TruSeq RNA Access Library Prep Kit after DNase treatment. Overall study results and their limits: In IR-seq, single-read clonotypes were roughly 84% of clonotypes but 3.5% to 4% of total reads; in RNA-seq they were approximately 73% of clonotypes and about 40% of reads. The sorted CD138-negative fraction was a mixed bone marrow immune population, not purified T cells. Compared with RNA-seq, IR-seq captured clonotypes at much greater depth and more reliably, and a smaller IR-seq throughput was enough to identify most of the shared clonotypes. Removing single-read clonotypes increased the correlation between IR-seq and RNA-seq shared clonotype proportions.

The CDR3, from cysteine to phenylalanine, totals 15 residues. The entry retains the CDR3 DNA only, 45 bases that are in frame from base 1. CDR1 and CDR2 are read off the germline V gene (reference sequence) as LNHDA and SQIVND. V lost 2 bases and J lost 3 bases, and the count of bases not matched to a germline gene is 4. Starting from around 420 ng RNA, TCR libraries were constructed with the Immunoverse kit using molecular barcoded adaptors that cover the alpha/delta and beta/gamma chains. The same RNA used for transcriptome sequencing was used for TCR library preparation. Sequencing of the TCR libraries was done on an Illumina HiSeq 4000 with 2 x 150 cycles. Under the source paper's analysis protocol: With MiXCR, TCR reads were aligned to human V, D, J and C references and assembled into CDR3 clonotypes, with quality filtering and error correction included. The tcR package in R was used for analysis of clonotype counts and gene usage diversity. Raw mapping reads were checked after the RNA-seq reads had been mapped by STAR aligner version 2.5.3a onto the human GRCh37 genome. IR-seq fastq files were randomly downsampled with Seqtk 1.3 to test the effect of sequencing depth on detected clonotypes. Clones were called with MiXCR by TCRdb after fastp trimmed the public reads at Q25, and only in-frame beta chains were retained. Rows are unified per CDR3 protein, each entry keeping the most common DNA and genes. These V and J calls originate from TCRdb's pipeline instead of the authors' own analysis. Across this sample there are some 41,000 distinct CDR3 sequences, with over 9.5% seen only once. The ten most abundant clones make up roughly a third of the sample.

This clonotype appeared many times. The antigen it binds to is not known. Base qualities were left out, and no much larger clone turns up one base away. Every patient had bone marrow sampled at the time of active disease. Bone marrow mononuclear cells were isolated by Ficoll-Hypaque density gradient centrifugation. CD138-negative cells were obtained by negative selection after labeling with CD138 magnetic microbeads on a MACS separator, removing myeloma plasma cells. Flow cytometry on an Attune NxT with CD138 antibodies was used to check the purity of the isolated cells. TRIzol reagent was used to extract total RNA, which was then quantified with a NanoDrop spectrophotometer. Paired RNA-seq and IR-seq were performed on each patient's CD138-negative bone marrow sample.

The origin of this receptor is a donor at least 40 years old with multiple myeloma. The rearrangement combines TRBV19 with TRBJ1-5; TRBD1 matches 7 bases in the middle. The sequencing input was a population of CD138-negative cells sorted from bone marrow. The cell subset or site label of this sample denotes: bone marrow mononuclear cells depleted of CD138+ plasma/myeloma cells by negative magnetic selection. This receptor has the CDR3 CASSITTGVNQPQHF. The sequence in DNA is TGTGCCAGTAGTATAACAACAGGGGTCAATCAGCCCCAGCATTTT.